The 26 T cell receptor beta chains presented below share a single source sample, sequenced in a study of T cells expressing NK-cell markers. TCRdb reanalyzed the 5' RACE reads and collapses them to one entry per CDR3 protein, without DNA. Found here are 350,000 to 450,000 distinct CDR3 sequences; the top ten clones hold 5% to 5.5%. Sequencing input: blood T cells: a sorted CD56 or NKG2C T cell subset, CD4+ or CD8+ T cells, or bulk PBMC T cells (not recorded which). The receptors come from a man between 18 and 69 years old in good health.

The chain recombines TRBV24-1 with TRBJ1-1; TCRdb outputs TRBD1, but without DNA this stays unchecked. CDR3 size: 17 residues. In germline, CDR1 is KGHDR, CDR2 SFDVKD. The CDR3: CATSDSGTGDGYTEAFF.

The chain carries TRBV11-2 and TRBJ1-3. Germline lookup yields CDR1 SGHAT and CDR2 FQNNGV. The CDR3 extends over 14 amino acids. CDR3 loop: CASSGEEQRNTIYF.

The genes are TRBV2 and TRBJ2-7; the TRBD1 assignment by TCRdb is unverifiable without DNA. From germline, CDR1 is SNHLY and CDR2 FYNNEI. CDR3 length: 14 residues. The CDR3 protein is CASSDSQVSYEQYF.

V gene TRBV11-2 combines with J gene TRBJ2-7; TCRdb's assignment of TRBD2 cannot be checked, as there is no DNA. The CDR3 has 13 residues. Germline CDR1 reads SGHAT; CDR2 reads FQNNGV. This chain's CDR3 is CASSYYYPGQAYF.

The chain links TRBV11-2 to TRBJ2-1; TCRdb's D gene call, TRBD1, goes unchecked for lack of DNA. The CDR3 length is 15 residues. Germline V gene lookup returns CDR1 SGHAT and CDR2 FQNNGV. CDR3 protein: CASSLSPPSYNEQFF.

This chain connects TRBV6-2 or TRBV6-3 to TRBJ1-5; TCRdb returns TRBD1, unconfirmable since there is no DNA. The V gene's germline CDR1 is MNHEY and CDR2 SVGEGT. CDR3 length equals 14 residues. CDR3 sequence reads: CASSPPGGNQPQHF.

The genes are TRBV20-1 and TRBJ2-3; checking the TCRdb D call of TRBD2 is not possible without DNA. Germline V gene lookup returns CDR1 DFQATT and CDR2 SNEGSKA (reference sequence). This CDR3 contains 13 residues. The CDR3 loop reads CSASGTSGGMQYF.

J is TRBJ1-5 and V is TRBV5-8; TCRdb picks TRBD1, but there is no DNA to check that call. This CDR3 has 15 amino acids. The V gene's germline CDR1 is SGHTS and CDR2 YDEGEE. The CDR3: CASARGRINNQPQHF. The variable domain in full, completed from reference TRBV5-8 and TRBJ1-5, reads EAGVTQSPTHLIKTRGQQATLRCSPISGHTSVYWYQQALGLGLQFLLWYDEGEERNRGNFPPRFSGRQFPNYSSELNVNALELEDSALYLCASARGRINNQPQHFGDGTRLSIL.

The CDR3 sequence: CSAGTSGTRQETQYF. The V and J genes are TRBV29-1 and TRBJ2-5; TCRdb reports TRBD2, a call that lacks DNA to check it against. CDR3 length: 15 amino acids. Germline V gene data show CDR1 as SQVTM and CDR2 as ANQGSEA.

This chain joins TRBV6-1 and TRBJ1-3. The CDR3 has 16 amino acids. Per germline, CDR1 MNHNS and CDR2 SASEGT. The CDR3 spells CASSVGGPRIGNTIYF.

This chain joins TRBV28 and TRBJ2-7. CDR1 is MDHEN and CDR2 is SYDVKM in the germline V gene. The length of the CDR3 is 16 residues. CDR3 residues: CASSLLRKADPYEQYF.

This chain uses TRBV7-7 with TRBJ2-2; TCRdb's D gene call, TRBD1, goes unchecked for lack of DNA. This CDR3 has 15 amino acids. Germline V gene sequence: CDR1 SSHAT, CDR2 FNYEAQ (reference sequence). CDR3 in amino acids: CASSPTGMATGELFF. The full variable domain, its missing parts supplied by reference TRBV7-7 and TRBJ2-2, is GAGVSQSPRYKVTKRGQDVTLRCDPISSHATLYWYQQALGQGPEFLTYFNYEAQPDKSGLPSDRFSAERPEGSISTLTIQRTEQRDSAMYRCASSPTGMATGELFFGEGSRLTVL.

CDR3 loop: CASGQGGNYGYTF. The chain joins TRBV2 to TRBJ1-2; absent DNA, TCRdb's TRBD1 call cannot be checked. CDR1 and CDR2 from the germline V gene are SNHLY and FYNNEI. The CDR3 runs to 13 residues.

The chain carries TRBV20-1 and TRBJ1-5. Germline CDR1 reads DFQATT; CDR2 reads SNEGSKA (reference sequence). This CDR3 is 13 amino acids long. The CDR3 region is CSAPGRGLEPQHF.

The J gene is TRBJ2-6, the V gene TRBV20-1; TCRdb selects TRBD1, and the lack of DNA leaves this call unchecked. The CDR3 spans 19 residues. Germline V gene sequence: CDR1 DFQATT, CDR2 SNEGSKA (reference sequence). This chain's CDR3 is CSARAPPGQLHSGANVLTF.

This chain uses TRBV7-9 with TRBJ2-7; the TCRdb call, TRBD1, lacks DNA for checking. The CDR3 loop spans 15 amino acids. From germline, CDR1 is SEHNR and CDR2 FQNEAQ (reference sequence). CDR3 protein: CASSLADRGTYEQYF.

V and J are TRBV20-1 and TRBJ2-7; TCRdb names TRBD2, which stays unverified in the absence of DNA. The CDR3 spans 16 residues. Germline loops: CDR1 DFQATT, CDR2 SNEGSKA (reference sequence). CDR3 loop: CSARDPRTSGGGEQYF.

This chain links TRBV4-2 with TRBJ1-2. The length of the CDR3 is 13 residues. Per germline, CDR1 LGHNA and CDR2 YNFKEQ. The CDR3 protein is CASSQVLGYGYTF.

The genes are TRBV5-1 and TRBJ2-7; no DNA is available, so the TRBD1 call from TCRdb remains unchecked. Looked up from germline, CDR1 is SGHRS and CDR2 is YFSETQ. This CDR3 is built from 15 residues. CDR3 in amino acids: CASSFGTGDFYEQYF.

CDR3 loop: CASGLDGGVTGNTIYF. The rearrangement links TRBV12-5 to TRBJ1-3. Germline values: CDR1 LGHNT, CDR2 FRNRAP. The CDR3 runs 16 residues.

The rearrangement joins TRBV20-1 to TRBJ2-5; the TCRdb D gene call, TRBD1, has no DNA to confirm it. The germline V gene has CDR1 DFQATT and CDR2 SNEGSKA (reference sequence). The CDR3 has 13 residues. The CDR3 loop is CSARSNRAWTQYF.

This chain connects TRBV24-1 to TRBJ2-1. Per germline, CDR1 KGHDR and CDR2 SFDVKD. The CDR3 is 15 residues long. The CDR3 loop reads CATSDNGGPNNEQFF.

The CDR3 is CASSEAAYGYTF. The chain has TRBV2 and TRBJ1-2. Germline V CDR1 and CDR2: SNHLY, FYNNEI. This CDR3 region has 12 residues.

The chain has TRBV25-1 and TRBJ2-3. The CDR3 is 13 residues long. Germline V gives CDR1 MGHDK, CDR2 SYGVNS. CDR3 protein: CASSSYGVATQYF. Complete variable domain (other parts from reference TRBV25-1 and TRBJ2-3): EADIYQTPRYLVIGTGKKITLECSQTMGHDKMYWYQQDPGMELHLIHYSYGVNSTEKGDLSSESTVSRIRTEHFPLTLESARPSHTSQYLCASSSYGVATQYFGPGTRLTVL.

The chain recombines TRBV19 with TRBJ2-7; the D gene TCRdb calls, TRBD1, cannot be checked with no DNA. This CDR3 is 15 amino acids long. The germline gives CDR1 LNHDA, CDR2 SQIVND (reference sequence). CDR3 residues: CARLTSREIGYEQYF.

The CDR3 protein is CSARDGGYYEQYF. The chain recombines TRBV20-1 with TRBJ2-7; TCRdb outputs TRBD1, but without DNA this stays unchecked. The germline V gene encodes CDR1 DFQATT and CDR2 SNEGSKA (reference sequence). The CDR3 extends over 13 amino acids.